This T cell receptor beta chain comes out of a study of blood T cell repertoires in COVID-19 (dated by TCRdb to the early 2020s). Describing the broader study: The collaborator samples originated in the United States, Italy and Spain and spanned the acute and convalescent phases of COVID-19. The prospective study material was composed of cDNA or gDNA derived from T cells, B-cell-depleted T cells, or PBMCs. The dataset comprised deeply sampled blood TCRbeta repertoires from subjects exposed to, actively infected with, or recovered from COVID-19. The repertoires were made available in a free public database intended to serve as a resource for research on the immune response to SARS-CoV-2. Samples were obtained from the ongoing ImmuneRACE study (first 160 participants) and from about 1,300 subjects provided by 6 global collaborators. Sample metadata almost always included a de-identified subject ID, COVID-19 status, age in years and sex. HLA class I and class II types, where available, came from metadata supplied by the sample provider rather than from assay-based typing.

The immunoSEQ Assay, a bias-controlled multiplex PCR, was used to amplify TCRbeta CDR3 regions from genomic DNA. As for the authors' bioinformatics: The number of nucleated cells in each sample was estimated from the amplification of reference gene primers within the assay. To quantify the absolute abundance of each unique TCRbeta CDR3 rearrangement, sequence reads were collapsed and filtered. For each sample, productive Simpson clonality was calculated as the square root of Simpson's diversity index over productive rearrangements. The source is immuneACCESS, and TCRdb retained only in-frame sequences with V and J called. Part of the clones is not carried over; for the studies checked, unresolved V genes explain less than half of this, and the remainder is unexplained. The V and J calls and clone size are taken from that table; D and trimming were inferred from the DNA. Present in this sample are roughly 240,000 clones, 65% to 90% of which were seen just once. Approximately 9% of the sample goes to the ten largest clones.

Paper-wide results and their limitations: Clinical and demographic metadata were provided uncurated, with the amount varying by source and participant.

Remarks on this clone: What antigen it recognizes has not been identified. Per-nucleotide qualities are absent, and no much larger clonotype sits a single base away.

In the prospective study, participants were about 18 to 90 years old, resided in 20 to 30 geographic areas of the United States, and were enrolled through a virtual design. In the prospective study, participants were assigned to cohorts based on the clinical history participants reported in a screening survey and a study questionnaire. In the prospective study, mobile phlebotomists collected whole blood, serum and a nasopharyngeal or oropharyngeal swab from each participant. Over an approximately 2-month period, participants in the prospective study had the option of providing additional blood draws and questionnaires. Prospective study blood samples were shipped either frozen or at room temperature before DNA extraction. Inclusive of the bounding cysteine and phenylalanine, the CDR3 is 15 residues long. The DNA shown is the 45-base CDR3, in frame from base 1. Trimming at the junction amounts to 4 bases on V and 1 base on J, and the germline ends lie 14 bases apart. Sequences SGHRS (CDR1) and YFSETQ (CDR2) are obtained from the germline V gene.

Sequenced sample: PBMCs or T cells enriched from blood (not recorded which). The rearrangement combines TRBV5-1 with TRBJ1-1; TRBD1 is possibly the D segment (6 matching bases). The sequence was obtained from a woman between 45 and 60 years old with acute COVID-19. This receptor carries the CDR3 CASSPDGGPNTEAFF. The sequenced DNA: TGCGCCAGCAGCCCCGACGGGGGGCCGAACACTGAAGCTTTCTTT.